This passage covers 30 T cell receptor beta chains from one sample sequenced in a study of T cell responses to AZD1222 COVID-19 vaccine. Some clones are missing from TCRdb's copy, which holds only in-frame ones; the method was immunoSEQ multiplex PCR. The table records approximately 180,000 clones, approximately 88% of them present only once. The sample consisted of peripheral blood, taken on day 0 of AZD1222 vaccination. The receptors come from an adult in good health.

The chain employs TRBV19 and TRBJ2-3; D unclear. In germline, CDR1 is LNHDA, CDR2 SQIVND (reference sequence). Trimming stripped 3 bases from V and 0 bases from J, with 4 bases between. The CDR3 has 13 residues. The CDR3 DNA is TGTGCCAGTAGTATTGGGAGCACAGATACGCAGTATTTT. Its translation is CASSIGSTDTQYF. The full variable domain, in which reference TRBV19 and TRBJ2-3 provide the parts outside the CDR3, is DGGITQSPKYLFRKEGQNVTLSCEQNLNHDAMYWYRQDPGQGLRLIYYSQIVNDFQKGDIAEGYSVSREKKESFPLTVTSAQKNPTAFYLCASSIGSTDTQYFGPGTRLTVL.

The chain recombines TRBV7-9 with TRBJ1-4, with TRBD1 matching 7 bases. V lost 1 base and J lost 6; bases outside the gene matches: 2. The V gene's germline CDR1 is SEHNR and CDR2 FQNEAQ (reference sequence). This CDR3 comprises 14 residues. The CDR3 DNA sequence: TGTGCCAGCAGCTTAGGACAGGGAGATGAAAAACTGTTTTTT. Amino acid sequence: CASSLGQGDEKLFF. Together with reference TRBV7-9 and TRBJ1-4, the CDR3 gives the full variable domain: DTGVSQNPRHKITKRGQNVTFRCDPISEHNRLYWYRQTLGQGPEFLTYFQNEAQLEKSRLLSDRFSAERPKGSFSTLEIQRTEQGDSAMYLCASSLGQGDEKLFFGSGTQLSVL.

CDR3 DNA sequence: TGTGCCAGCAGCGTAAGCGACAGGGTAGGAACTGAAGCTTTCTTT. Translated, it gives CASSVSDRVGTEAFF. V usage is TRBV3-1 (or the pseudogene TRBV3-2) and J usage is TRBJ1-1; 7 nucleotides line up with TRBD1. The V gene's germline CDR1 is LGHDT and CDR2 YNNKEL (reference sequence). Unmatched junction bases numbered 11, after V lost 5 bases and J lost 5 bases. CDR3 length: 15 amino acids.

The CDR3 nucleotides read TGTGCCAGCAGCAGAAGAGGCTTTGGCGAGCAGTACTTC. Translating gives CASSRRGFGEQYF. The chain links TRBV14 to TRBJ2-7; no clear D gene. The V gene lost 5 bases and the J gene lost 6 bases, with 14 bases spanning the gap. This CDR3 comprises 13 residues. Germline CDR1 and CDR2: SGHDN and FVKESK.

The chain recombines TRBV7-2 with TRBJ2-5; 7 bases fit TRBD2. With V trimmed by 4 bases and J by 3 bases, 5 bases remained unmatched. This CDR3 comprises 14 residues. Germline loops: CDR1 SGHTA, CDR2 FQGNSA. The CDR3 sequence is CASSYGRAKETQYF. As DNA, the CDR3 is TGTGCCAGCAGCTATGGGAGGGCAAAAGAGACCCAGTACTTC.

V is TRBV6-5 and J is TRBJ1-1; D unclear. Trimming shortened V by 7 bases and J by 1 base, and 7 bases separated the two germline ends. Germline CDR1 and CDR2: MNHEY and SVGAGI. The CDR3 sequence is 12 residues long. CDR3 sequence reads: CASKRANTEAFF. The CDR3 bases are TGTGCCAGCAAGAGAGCGAACACTGAAGCTTTCTTT.

DNA for the CDR3: TGTGCCAGTAGTATGGGGACAGGGTCGAGCTACACCTTC. It specifies CASSMGTGSSYTF. This chain connects TRBV19 to TRBJ1-2, with 9 positions matching TRBD1. The germline gives CDR1 LNHDA, CDR2 SQIVND (reference sequence). The trim removed 3 bases at V and 9 bases at J, leaving 5 bases unmatched. This CDR3 is built from 13 residues.

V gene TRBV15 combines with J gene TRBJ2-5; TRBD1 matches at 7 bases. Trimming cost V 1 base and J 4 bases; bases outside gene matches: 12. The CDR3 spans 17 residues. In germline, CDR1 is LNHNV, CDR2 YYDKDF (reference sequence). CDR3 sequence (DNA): TGTGCCACCAGCAGAGCCCCTGGGACAGCCCGGGGAGAGACCCAGTACTTC. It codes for CATSRAPGTARGETQYF. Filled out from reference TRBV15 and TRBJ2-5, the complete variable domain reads DAMVIQNPRYQVTQFGKPVTLSCSQTLNHNVMYWYQQKSSQAPKLLFHYYDKDFNNEADTPDNFQSRRPNTSFCFLDIRSPGLGDTAMYLCATSRAPGTARGETQYFGPGTRLLVL.

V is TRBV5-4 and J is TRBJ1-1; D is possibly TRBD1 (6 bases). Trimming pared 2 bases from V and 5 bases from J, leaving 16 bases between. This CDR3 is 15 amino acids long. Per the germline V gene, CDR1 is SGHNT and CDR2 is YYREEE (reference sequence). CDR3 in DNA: TGTGCCAGCAGCTTCCGGACGACAGGACCGACTGAAGCTTTCTTT. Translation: CASSFRTTGPTEAFF.

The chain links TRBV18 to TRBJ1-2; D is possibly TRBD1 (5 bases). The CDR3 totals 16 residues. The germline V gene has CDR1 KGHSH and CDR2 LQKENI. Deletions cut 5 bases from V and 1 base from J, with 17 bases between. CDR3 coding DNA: TGTGCCAGCTCATCAGTGGTTGGGGGGAATAACTATGGCTACACCTTC. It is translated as CASSSVVGGNNYGYTF.

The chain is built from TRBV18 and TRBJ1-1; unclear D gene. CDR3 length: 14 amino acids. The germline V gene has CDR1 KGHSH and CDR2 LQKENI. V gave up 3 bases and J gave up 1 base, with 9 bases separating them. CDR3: CASSPSDENTEAFF. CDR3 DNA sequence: TGTGCCAGCTCACCTTCTGACGAGAACACTGAAGCTTTCTTT.

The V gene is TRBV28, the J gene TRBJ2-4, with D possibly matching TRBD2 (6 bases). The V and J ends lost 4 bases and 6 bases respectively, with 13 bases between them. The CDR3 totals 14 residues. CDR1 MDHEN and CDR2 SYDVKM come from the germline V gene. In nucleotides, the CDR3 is TGTGCCAGCAGTTCCGGGACTCTAAGAAACATTCAGTACTTC. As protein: CASSSGTLRNIQYF.

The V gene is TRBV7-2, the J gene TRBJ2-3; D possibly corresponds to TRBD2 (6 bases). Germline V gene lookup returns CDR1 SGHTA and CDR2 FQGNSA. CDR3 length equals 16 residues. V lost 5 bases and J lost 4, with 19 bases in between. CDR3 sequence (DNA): TGTGCCAGCAGCCCGACGTTGGGCCTAGCGTCAGATACGCAGTATTTT. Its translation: CASSPTLGLASDTQYF.

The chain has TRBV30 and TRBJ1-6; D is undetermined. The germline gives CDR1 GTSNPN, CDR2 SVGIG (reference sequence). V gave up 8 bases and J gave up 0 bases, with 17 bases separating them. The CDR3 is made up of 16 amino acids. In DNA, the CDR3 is TGTGCCGGAGATAGGAGTTCCAGCTCCTATAATTCACCCCTCCACTTT. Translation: CAGDRSSSSYNSPLHF.

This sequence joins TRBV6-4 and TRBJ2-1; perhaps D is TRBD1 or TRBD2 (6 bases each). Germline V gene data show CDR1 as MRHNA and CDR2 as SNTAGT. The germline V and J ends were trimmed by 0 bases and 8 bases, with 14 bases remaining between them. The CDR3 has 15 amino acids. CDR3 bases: TGTGCCAGCAGTGACTCGGGGGGCATAGGCGATGAGCAGTTCTTC. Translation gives CASSDSGGIGDEQFF.

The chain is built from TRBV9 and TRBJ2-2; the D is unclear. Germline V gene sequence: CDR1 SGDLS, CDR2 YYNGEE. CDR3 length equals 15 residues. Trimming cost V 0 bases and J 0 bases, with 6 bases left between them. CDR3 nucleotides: TGTGCCAGCAGCGTAGATCCGGCGAACACCGGGGAGCTGTTTTTT. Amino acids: CASSVDPANTGELFF.

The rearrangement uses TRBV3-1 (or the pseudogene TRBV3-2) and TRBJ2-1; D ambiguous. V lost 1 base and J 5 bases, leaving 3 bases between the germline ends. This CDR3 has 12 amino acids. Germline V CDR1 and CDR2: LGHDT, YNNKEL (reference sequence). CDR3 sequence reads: CASSQGNNEQFF. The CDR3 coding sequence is TGTGCCAGCAGCCAAGGAAACAATGAGCAGTTCTTC.

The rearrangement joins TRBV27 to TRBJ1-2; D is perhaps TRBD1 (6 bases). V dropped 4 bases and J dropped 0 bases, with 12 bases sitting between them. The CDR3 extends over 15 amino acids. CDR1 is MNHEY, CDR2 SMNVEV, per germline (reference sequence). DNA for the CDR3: TGTGCCAGCAGTTCCGGGGGGCTGCCTAACTATGGCTACACCTTC. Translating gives CASSSGGLPNYGYTF.

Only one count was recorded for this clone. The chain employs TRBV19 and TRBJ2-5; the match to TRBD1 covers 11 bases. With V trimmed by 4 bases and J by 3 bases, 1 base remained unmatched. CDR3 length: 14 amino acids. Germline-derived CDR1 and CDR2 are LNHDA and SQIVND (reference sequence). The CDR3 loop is CASSRGQGEETQYF. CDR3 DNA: TGTGCCAGTAGTAGGGGACAGGGGGAAGAGACCCAGTACTTC.

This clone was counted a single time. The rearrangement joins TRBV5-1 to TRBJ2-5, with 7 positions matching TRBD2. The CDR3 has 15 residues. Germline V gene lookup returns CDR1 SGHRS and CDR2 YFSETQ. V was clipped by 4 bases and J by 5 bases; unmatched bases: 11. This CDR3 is CASSPLTSTSETQYF. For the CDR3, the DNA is TGCGCCAGCAGCCCGCTGACTAGCACGTCCGAGACCCAGTACTTC.

CDR3 coding DNA: TGTGCCAGCAGCCCCTCTAGCGGGAGCTCCTACGAGCAGTACTTC. It encodes CASSPSSGSSYEQYF. This rearrangement joins TRBV11-3 to TRBJ2-7; the match to TRBD2 covers 10 bases. The ends lost 5 bases at V and 0 bases at J; junction bases unmatched: 4. The germline V gene encodes CDR1 SGHNT and CDR2 YENEEA. This CDR3 has 15 residues.

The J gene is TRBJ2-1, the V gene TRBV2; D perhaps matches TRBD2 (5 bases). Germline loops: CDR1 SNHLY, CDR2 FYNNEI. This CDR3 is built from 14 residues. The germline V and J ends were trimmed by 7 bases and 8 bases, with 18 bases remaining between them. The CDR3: CASTEAMMGDEQFF. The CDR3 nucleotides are TGTGCCAGCACCGAAGCCATGATGGGAGATGAGCAGTTCTTC.

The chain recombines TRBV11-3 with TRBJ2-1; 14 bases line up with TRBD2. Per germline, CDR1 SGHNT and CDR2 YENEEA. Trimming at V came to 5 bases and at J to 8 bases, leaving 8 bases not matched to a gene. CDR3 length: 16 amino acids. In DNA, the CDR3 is TGTGCCAGCAGCCTGGGACTAGCGGGAGCCTTGGATGAGCAGTTCTTC. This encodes CASSLGLAGALDEQFF.

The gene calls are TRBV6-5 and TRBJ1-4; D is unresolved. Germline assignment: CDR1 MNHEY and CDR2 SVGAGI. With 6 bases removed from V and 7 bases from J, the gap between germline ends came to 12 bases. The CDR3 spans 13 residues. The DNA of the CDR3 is TGTGCCAGCAGCCCGTTTCGGGGTGAAAAACTGTTTTTT. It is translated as CASSPFRGEKLFF.

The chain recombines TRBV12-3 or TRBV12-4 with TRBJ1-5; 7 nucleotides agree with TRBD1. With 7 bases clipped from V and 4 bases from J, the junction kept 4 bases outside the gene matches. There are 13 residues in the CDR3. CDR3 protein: CASKPDRNQPQHF. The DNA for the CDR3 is TGTGCCAGCAAGCCGGACAGGAATCAGCCCCAGCATTTT.

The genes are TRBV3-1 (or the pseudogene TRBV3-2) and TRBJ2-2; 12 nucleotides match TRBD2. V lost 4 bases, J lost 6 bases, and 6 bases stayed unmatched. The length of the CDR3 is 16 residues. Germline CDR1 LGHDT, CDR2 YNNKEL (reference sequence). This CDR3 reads CASSRLAGGRSGELFF. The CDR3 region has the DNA TGTGCCAGCAGCCGTCTAGCGGGGGGGCGGTCCGGGGAGCTGTTTTTT.

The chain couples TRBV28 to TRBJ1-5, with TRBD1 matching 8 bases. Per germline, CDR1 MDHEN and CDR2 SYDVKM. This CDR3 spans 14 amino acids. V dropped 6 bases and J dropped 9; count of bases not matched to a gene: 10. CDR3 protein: CASSPDRVRPPQHF. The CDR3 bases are TGTGCCAGCAGCCCGGACAGGGTAAGACCGCCCCAGCATTTT.

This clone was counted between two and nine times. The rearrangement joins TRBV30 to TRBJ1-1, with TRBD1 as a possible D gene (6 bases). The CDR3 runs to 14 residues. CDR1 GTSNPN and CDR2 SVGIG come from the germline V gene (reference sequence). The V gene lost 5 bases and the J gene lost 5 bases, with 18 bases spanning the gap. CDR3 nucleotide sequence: TGTGCCTGGGCCAGAACAGGGTTTCAGACTGAAGCTTTCTTT. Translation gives CAWARTGFQTEAFF.

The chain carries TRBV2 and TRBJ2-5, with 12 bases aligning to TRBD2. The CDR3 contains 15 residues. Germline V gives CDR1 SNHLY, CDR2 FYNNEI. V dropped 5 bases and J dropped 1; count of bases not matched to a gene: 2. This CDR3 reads CASSLGLAGQETQYF. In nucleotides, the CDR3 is TGTGCCAGCAGTTTGGGACTAGCGGGCCAAGAGACCCAGTACTTC.

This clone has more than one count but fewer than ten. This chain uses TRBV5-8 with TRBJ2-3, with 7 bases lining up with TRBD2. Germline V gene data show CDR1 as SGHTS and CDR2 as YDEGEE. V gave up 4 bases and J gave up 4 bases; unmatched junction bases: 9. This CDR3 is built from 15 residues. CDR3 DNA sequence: TGTGCCAGCAGCCCCGGGGACTATGTTCCAGATACGCAGTATTTT. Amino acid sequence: CASSPGDYVPDTQYF.